Listed here are 27 T cell receptor beta chains from one sample, sequenced in a study of blood T cell repertoires in COVID-19. TCRdb's copy holds only in-frame clones and misses some; the assay was immunoSEQ multiplex PCR. The sample holds some 250,000 clones, roughly 77% seen once. The sequenced sample was peripheral blood. The receptor source for this set is a woman at least 80 years old with acute or convalescent COVID-19.

This clone was seen just once. V and J are TRBV11-2 and TRBJ1-2; D is ambiguous. The CDR3 covers 10 residues. V lost 5 bases to trimming and J lost 8 bases, with 6 bases between them. Germline V CDR1 and CDR2: SGHAT, FQNNGV. The CDR3 sequence is CASSGRGYTF. The DNA for the CDR3 is TGTGCCAGCAGCGGGAGGGGCTACACCTTC.

The chain couples TRBV7-2 to TRBJ2-7; tentative D call: TRBD2 (6 bases). The germline V and J ends were trimmed by 5 bases and 2 bases, with 13 bases remaining between them. Germline CDR1 SGHTA, CDR2 FQGNSA. This CDR3 region has 14 residues. The CDR3 bases are TGTGCCAGCAGCCGGGGGTGGGAAACCTACGAGCAGTACTTC. Its translation is CASSRGWETYEQYF.

The chain combines TRBV5-1 with TRBJ2-7; unclear D gene. The ends were cut back, 0 bases at V and 5 bases at J, with 9 bases in the middle. Germline CDR1 reads SGHRS; CDR2 reads YFSETQ. This CDR3 is built from 13 residues. This CDR3 reads CASSLEYTNEQYF. The CDR3 nucleotides are TGCGCCAGCAGCTTGGAGTACACTAACGAGCAGTACTTC.

The V and J genes are TRBV3-1 (or the pseudogene TRBV3-2) and TRBJ2-5, with D possibly matching TRBD1 (6 bases). Trimming shortened V by 4 bases and J by 1 base, and 10 bases separated the two germline ends. Germline CDR1 reads LGHDT; CDR2 reads YNNKEL (reference sequence). This CDR3 region has 14 residues. The CDR3 region is CASSRLGAQETQYF. CDR3 coding DNA: TGTGCCAGCAGCCGTCTGGGGGCCCAAGAGACCCAGTACTTC.

The rearrangement joins TRBV30 to TRBJ1-2; perhaps TRBD1 as D (5 bases). Germline CDR1 GTSNPN, CDR2 SVGIG (reference sequence). The CDR3 covers 12 residues. V was trimmed by 3 bases and J by 8 bases, leaving 13 bases between them. This CDR3 is CAWRVPGKGYTF. The CDR3 DNA reads TGTGCCTGGAGAGTCCCAGGGAAGGGCTACACCTTC.

This sequence joins TRBV2 and TRBJ2-4; D is uncertain. Trimming cost V 3 bases and J 0 bases, with 9 bases left between them. The length of the CDR3 is 15 residues. CDR1 SNHLY and CDR2 FYNNEI come from the germline V gene. CDR3 in DNA: TGTGCCAGCAGTGACTCCAGGCTAGCCAAAAACATTCAGTACTTC. It encodes CASSDSRLAKNIQYF.

The chain combines TRBV12-3 or TRBV12-4 with TRBJ1-4, with D unresolved. Trimming removed 6 bases from V and 8 bases from J, with 13 bases in between. CDR3 length: 13 residues. For the CDR3, the DNA is TGTGCCAGCAGGTCACTGGAGGGAGAAAAACTGTTTTTT. Translating gives CASRSLEGEKLFF.

This clone has only a few counts. The chain joins TRBV5-1 to TRBJ1-2; 11 bases map to TRBD1. The germline gives CDR1 SGHRS, CDR2 YFSETQ. This CDR3 has 16 residues. Losses at the gene ends were 4 bases for V and 6 bases for J; bases not matched to a gene: 11. The CDR3 bases are TGCGCCAGCAGCCTCCGAGAGGGACAGGGGGAGGATGGCTACACCTTC. Protein product: CASSLREGQGEDGYTF. Variable domain in full (rest from reference TRBV5-1 and TRBJ1-2): KAGVTQTPRYLIKTRGQQVTLSCSPISGHRSVSWYQQTPGQGLQFLFEYFSETQRNKGNFPGRFSGRQFSNSRSEMNVSTLELGDSALYLCASSLREGQGEDGYTFGSGTRLTVV.

V usage is TRBV6-1 and J usage is TRBJ2-1; TRBD2 agrees at 8 bases. The J segment lost 10 bases and the V segment lost 2 bases, leaving 7 bases of the junction unmatched. Germline CDR1 and CDR2: MNHNS and SASEGT. The CDR3 has 14 amino acids. CDR3 coding DNA: TGTGCCAGCAGTGAACACGGGGGGGGCTGGGAGCAGTTCTTC. Its protein product is CASSEHGGGWEQFF.

This clone was picked up many times. The rearrangement joins TRBV5-1 to TRBJ1-1, with 12 bases matching TRBD1. The germline CDR1 and CDR2 sequences are SGHRS and YFSETQ. The length of the CDR3 is 17 residues. With 4 bases clipped from V and 0 bases from J, the junction kept 7 bases outside the gene matches. In DNA, the CDR3 is TGCGCCAGCAGCCCGGGACAGGGGGCGAAGATGAACACTGAAGCTTTCTTT. Translating it yields CASSPGQGAKMNTEAFF.

This clone was counted a few times. V gene TRBV5-8 combines with J gene TRBJ2-3, with D perhaps matching TRBD2 (5 bases). The CDR3 loop spans 15 amino acids. The germline V gene has CDR1 SGHTS and CDR2 YDEGEE. With 3 bases removed from V and 2 bases from J, the gap between germline ends came to 13 bases. The CDR3 DNA sequence: TGTGCCAGCAGCTCCGGACTCGCTTCCACAGATACGCAGTATTTT. Its protein product is CASSSGLASTDTQYF.

A few counts support this clone. The chain joins TRBV7-6 to TRBJ2-5; 8 bases are a match to TRBD2. Germline CDR1 SGHVS, CDR2 FNYEAQ. The CDR3 totals 15 residues. V lost 1 base to trimming and J lost 2 bases; unmatched junction nucleotides: 3. CDR3 in DNA: TGTGCCAGCAGCTTAGAAGCGGGAGTTCAAGAGACCCAGTACTTC. Residues: CASSLEAGVQETQYF.

The V and J genes are TRBV18 and TRBJ2-5; the D gene is possibly TRBD1 (6 bases). The CDR3 has 15 amino acids. Germline V gene sequence: CDR1 KGHSH, CDR2 LQKENI. With 6 bases removed from V and 2 bases from J, the gap between germline ends came to 16 bases. DNA for the CDR3: TGTGCCAGCTCGTACGGACAGAACGCTCAAGAGACCCAGTACTTC. This gives the protein CASSYGQNAQETQYF.

The chain combines TRBV6-2 or TRBV6-3 with TRBJ1-6, with 9 positions matching TRBD1. The germline CDR1 and CDR2 sequences are MNHEY and SVGEGT. There are 14 residues in the CDR3. Trimming at V came to 6 bases and at J to 7 bases, leaving 4 bases not matched to a gene. CDR3 residues: CASSGQGLNSPLHF. The DNA of the CDR3 is TGTGCCAGCAGCGGACAGGGGCTGAATTCACCCCTCCACTTT.

This clone was picked up a small number of times. The DNA of the CDR3 is TGTGCCAGCAGCTTGAGTGGGCTAGCGGGGAGTGAGCAGTTCTTC. This translates into CASSLSGLAGSEQFF. The gene calls are TRBV13 and TRBJ2-1, with 9 positions matching TRBD2. The V gene end was trimmed by 3 bases and the J gene end by 9 bases; junction bases not matched to a gene: 9. Germline V lookup: CDR1 PRHDT, CDR2 FYEKMQ (reference sequence). CDR3 length: 15 residues. The complete variable domain, with remaining parts taken from reference TRBV13 and TRBJ2-1, reads AAGVIQSPRHLIKEKRETATLKCYPIPRHDTVYWYQQGPGQDPQFLISFYEKMQSDKGSIPDRFSAQQFSDYHSELNMSSLELGDSALYFCASSLSGLAGSEQFFGPGTRLTVL.

The sample holds a few counts of this clone. V and J are TRBV21-1 and TRBJ1-3; no DNA check was done on the table's D call, TRBD1. TRBV21-1 is a pseudogene locus. CDR3 size: 13 residues. CDR3 sequence reads: CASSRQPGNTIYF. The CDR3 DNA follows: TGTGCCAGCAGCAGACAGCCTGGAAACACCATATATTTT.

V usage is TRBV6-5 and J usage is TRBJ2-5; weak D call: TRBD2 (6 bases). Looked up from germline, CDR1 is MNHEY and CDR2 is SVGAGI. The V end was cut by 6 bases, the J end by 7 bases, with 18 bases between. CDR3 length equals 14 residues. CDR3 DNA sequence: TGTGCCAGCAGCTTACCCGGGGACTCGTGGACCCAGTACTTC. It is translated as CASSLPGDSWTQYF.

The table lists this clone with a few counts. This chain joins TRBV21-1 and TRBJ2-1; the table assigns TRBD2, which was not confirmed against the DNA. TRBV21-1 is a known pseudogene. The CDR3 runs 17 residues. CDR3: CASSIHSGGPLDNEQFF. The CDR3 bases are TGTGCCAGCAGCATTCATAGCGGGGGGCCCCTCGACAATGAGCAGTTCTTC.

The chain links TRBV30 to TRBJ2-2; maybe TRBD2 (7 bases). The CDR3 runs to 12 residues. Germline lookup yields CDR1 GTSNPN and CDR2 SVGIG (reference sequence). The germline V and J ends were trimmed by 4 bases and 9 bases, with 12 bases remaining between them. The CDR3 DNA follows: TGTGCCTGGAATAGGGGGGGCCGGGAGCTGTTTTTT. Protein sequence: CAWNRGGRELFF.

The rearrangement links TRBV7-6 to TRBJ2-3; a weak D match, TRBD2 (6 bases). Germline CDR1 is SGHVS and CDR2 is FNYEAQ. This CDR3 spans 14 amino acids. V lost 1 base, J lost 5 bases, and 10 bases lay in between. This CDR3 reads CASSLDLTRDTQYF. CDR3 coding DNA: TGTGCCAGCAGCTTAGACTTGACTAGAGATACGCAGTATTTT.

V is TRBV3-1 (or the pseudogene TRBV3-2) and J is TRBJ2-3, with TRBD2 matching 10 bases. V was pared by 4 bases and J by 5 bases, with 9 bases of the junction left unmatched. The CDR3 consists of 16 residues. CDR1 LGHDT and CDR2 YNNKEL come from the germline V gene (reference sequence). In nucleotides, the CDR3 is TGTGCCAGCAGCCTATCGACTAGCGGGTGGGAAGATACGCAGTATTTT. Translated: CASSLSTSGWEDTQYF.

The rearrangement links TRBV7-6 to TRBJ2-7; the match to TRBD1 covers 7 bases. Germline assignment: CDR1 SGHVS and CDR2 FNYEAQ. The CDR3 runs to 13 residues. V dropped 5 bases and J dropped 4; count of bases not matched to a gene: 5. The CDR3 sequence: CASSERQGYEQYF. CDR3 sequence (DNA): TGTGCCAGCAGCGAAAGACAGGGATACGAGCAGTACTTC.

The chain joins TRBV11-2 to TRBJ1-1; D gene unclear. Between the trimmed V and J ends, which lost 3 bases and 5 bases, there was a span of 13 bases. The CDR3 has 14 residues. Germline CDR1 reads SGHAT; CDR2 reads FQNNGV. The CDR3 bases are TGTGCCAGCAGCTTTTTAGCGCCAGCTACTGAAGCTTTCTTT. Its translation: CASSFLAPATEAFF.

The chain recombines TRBV5-4 with TRBJ2-3, with TRBD1 as a possible D gene (6 bases). From germline, CDR1 is SGHNT and CDR2 YYREEE (reference sequence). Trimming took 4 bases from V and 6 from J, leaving 12 bases between them. CDR3 length: 13 amino acids. DNA of the CDR3: TGTGCCAGCAGCCAACAGGGAGCGGATACGCAGTATTTT. Its translation: CASSQQGADTQYF.

As regards this clone: Other DNA sequences in this sample translate to the same CDR3. This chain uses TRBV15 with TRBJ2-5, with 9 bases identical to TRBD2. After removal of 3 bases from V and 4 bases from J, the junction contained 0 bases not matched to a gene. The CDR3 has 13 residues. Looked up from germline, CDR1 is LNHNV and CDR2 is YYDKDF (reference sequence). CDR3 nucleotide sequence: TGTGCCACCAGCAGGGGACTAGCAGAGACCCAGTACTTC. Its translation is CATSRGLAETQYF.

Regarding this clone: This specimen includes other DNA sequences encoding the same CDR3. CDR3 protein: CASSLEGWGNQPQHF. The DNA of the CDR3 is TGCGCCAGCAGCTTAGAGGGTTGGGGCAATCAGCCCCAGCATTTT. This chain connects TRBV5-1 to TRBJ1-5; D not certain. V lost 2 bases and J 2 bases, leaving 11 bases between the germline ends. The CDR3 is 15 residues long. Germline-derived CDR1 and CDR2 are SGHRS and YFSETQ.

This clone was counted only a few times. The rearrangement joins TRBV5-1 to TRBJ1-2, with D possibly being TRBD1 (5 bases). The CDR3 covers 14 residues. The germline V gene encodes CDR1 SGHRS and CDR2 YFSETQ. The V end lost 2 bases, the J end lost 7 bases, and 15 bases lay between the germline ends. CDR3 region: CASSFSDSLSGYTF. The CDR3 bases are TGCGCCAGCAGCTTTAGTGACAGTCTGAGTGGCTACACCTTC.